Each of the 2 T cell receptor beta chains below was sequenced from the same sample in a study of PD-1 blockade in classical Hodgkin lymphoma. Time point specified: cycle 4 day 1 (C4D1), after more than five weeks of nivolumab. All trial patients relapsed after autologous stem cell transplantation. Method: immunoSEQ multiplex PCR; TCRdb's copy keeps in-frame clones and lacks some. The sample lists just under 65,000 clones; less than 95% were seen once. The sequencing used peripheral blood mononuclear cells (PBMCs), collected before the fourth cycle of nivolumab. These receptors were collected from a human donor with classical Hodgkin lymphoma.

The chain employs TRBV12-5 and TRBJ1-1, with D unclear. Trimming took off 2 bases at V and 4 bases at J, with 2 bases between the two ends. In germline, CDR1 is LGHNT, CDR2 FRNRAP. The CDR3 has 11 residues. CDR3 in DNA: TGTGCTAGTGGTTTGTTCACTGAAGCTTTCTTT. Amino acid sequence: CASGLFTEAFF.

This chain uses TRBV11-2 with TRBJ1-5, with 7 bases fitting TRBD1. CDR3 length equals 13 residues. The V segment lost 5 bases and the J segment 4 bases; nucleotides outside the gene matches: 2. Germline V gene sequence: CDR1 SGHAT, CDR2 FQNNGV. The CDR3 nucleotides read TGTGCCAGCAGCATACAGGGGAATCAGCCCCAGCATTTT. Translated, it gives CASSIQGNQPQHF.